The 28 T cell receptor beta chains below were found in one sample sequenced in a study. One entry per CDR3 protein results from TCRdb running MiXCR on the RT-PCR reads. The table lists about 700,000 distinct CDR3 sequences, more than 13% of them singletons. Sequenced input: memory CD4+ T cells from blood. The receptors shown here come from a female donor in good health, serving as a healthy control.

This chain's CDR3 is CSASILAGGRNTGELFF. Written as DNA, the CDR3 is TGCAGTGCTTCAATCCTAGCGGGAGGGAGGAACACCGGGGAGCTGTTTTTT. This rearrangement joins TRBV20-1 to TRBJ2-2; TRBD2 agrees at 12 bases. V lost 5 bases to trimming and J lost 1 base; unmatched junction nucleotides: 8. CDR1 is DFQATT and CDR2 is SNEGSKA in the germline V gene (reference sequence). The CDR3 has 17 residues.

This clonotype was seen repeatedly, ten times or more. The chain uses TRBV6-2 or TRBV6-3 and TRBJ2-3; D gene uncertain. The CDR3 has 14 residues. Germline V lookup: CDR1 MNHEY, CDR2 SVGEGT. V lost 5 bases to trimming and J lost 5 bases, with 14 bases between them. The CDR3 DNA reads TGTGCCAGCAGTCCTGCTGCAGGTAGAGATACGCAGTATTTT. The encoded protein is CASSPAAGRDTQYF.

The rearrangement uses TRBV20-1 and TRBJ2-1; 10 bases are shared with TRBD2. This CDR3 contains 15 residues. J lost 2 bases, V lost 2 bases, and 3 bases had no gene match. Germline loops: CDR1 DFQATT, CDR2 SNEGSKA (reference sequence). CDR3 nucleotides: TGCAGTGCTAGATCCGGGACTAGCGCCTACAATGAGCAGTTCTTC. Translating it yields CSARSGTSAYNEQFF.

This clonotype has only one observation. The germline gene is not matched at one end of the junction; a read error may be the cause. The V gene is TRBV12-3 or TRBV12-4, the J gene TRBJ1-1, with D unclear. The CDR3 is 14 residues long. The CDR3: CANSLSQVNTEAFF. The CDR3 region has the DNA TGTGCCAACAGTCTCAGCCAAGTAAACACTGAAGCTTTCTTT.

This clonotype was found many times. The chain is built from TRBV4-3 and TRBJ2-7, with a weak D call TRBD1 (5 bases). CDR1 LGHNA and CDR2 YSLEER come from the germline V gene. The CDR3 spans 16 residues. Trimming pared 0 bases from V and 5 bases from J, leaving 17 bases between. The CDR3: CASSQDNQGGRDEQYF. The CDR3 nucleotides read TGCGCCAGCAGCCAAGATAATCAGGGTGGTCGGGACGAGCAGTACTTC.

The chain links TRBV5-1 to TRBJ2-5; D possibly corresponds to TRBD1 (5 bases). Germline V gene data show CDR1 as SGHRS and CDR2 as YFSETQ. Trimming shortened V by 1 base and J by 0 bases, and 7 bases separated the two germline ends. The length of the CDR3 is 14 residues. Here the CDR3 reads CASSLQGHQETQYF. The CDR3, as DNA: TGCGCCAGCAGCTTGCAGGGTCACCAAGAGACCCAGTACTTC.

The chain employs TRBV11-2 and TRBJ2-7; TRBD1 might be the D (5 bases). Between the trimmed V and J ends, which lost 4 bases and 4 bases, there was a span of 17 bases. Germline V gives CDR1 SGHAT, CDR2 FQNNGV. The CDR3 extends over 15 amino acids. CDR3 bases: TGTGCCAGCAGCTCAGAGCCAGGGTTATCTTACGAGCAGTACTTC. This translates into CASSSEPGLSYEQYF.

The chain recombines TRBV11-2 with TRBJ2-5; D may be TRBD1 (6 bases). The V end was cut by 5 bases, the J end by 1 base, with 14 bases between. Germline CDR1 reads SGHAT; CDR2 reads FQNNGV. This CDR3 has 15 residues. CDR3 sequence reads: CASSPRGQTQETQYF. The CDR3 DNA is TGTGCCAGCAGCCCCAGAGGACAGACCCAAGAGACCCAGTACTTC.

This clonotype was seen more than once but under ten times. The rearrangement uses TRBV12-3 or TRBV12-4 and TRBJ2-2; 12 bases align to TRBD2. V dropped 6 bases and J dropped 4; count of bases not matched to a gene: 3. The length of the CDR3 is 15 residues. CDR3 nucleotide sequence: TGTGCCAGCAGGCTAGCGGGGGGGCCCACCGGGGAGCTGTTTTTT. This codes for CASRLAGGPTGELFF.

This sequence joins TRBV28 and TRBJ2-7, with D perhaps TRBD1 (6 bases). Germline V gives CDR1 MDHEN, CDR2 SYDVKM. This CDR3 is 13 amino acids long. V lost 7 bases, J lost 2 bases, and 12 bases lay in between. CDR3 sequence reads: CASMGAPTYEQYF. The CDR3 region has the DNA TGTGCCAGCATGGGGGCGCCTACCTACGAGCAGTACTTC.

The rearrangement joins TRBV18 to TRBJ2-1; D is perhaps TRBD1 (5 bases). The germline V and J ends were trimmed by 2 bases and 2 bases, with 7 bases remaining between them. The CDR3 spans 14 residues. Germline CDR1 is KGHSH and CDR2 is LQKENI. The CDR3 nucleotides read TGTGCCAGCTCACCAAGGGGTGCCTACAATGAGCAGTTCTTC. Residues: CASSPRGAYNEQFF.

This clonotype was detected only a few times. The rearrangement links TRBV28 to TRBJ2-3, with TRBD2 matching 9 bases. The CDR3 sequence is 17 residues long. V dropped 4 bases and J dropped 5; count of bases not matched to a gene: 13. Germline V gene data show CDR1 as MDHEN and CDR2 as SYDVKM. CDR3 DNA: TGTGCCAGCAGTTCCCACCGGCGGGAGGGCCGGAAAGATACGCAGTATTTT. This translates into CASSSHRREGRKDTQYF.

This clonotype was recorded a few times. The chain joins TRBV5-8 to TRBJ1-4; D not resolved. The CDR3 spans 11 residues. Per the germline V gene, CDR1 is SGHTS and CDR2 is YDEGEE. V dropped 3 bases and J dropped 13 bases, with 10 bases sitting between them. The CDR3 coding sequence is TGTGCCAGCAGCTACCTTGGTGGACTGTTTTTT. Its protein product is CASSYLGGLFF.

The chain carries TRBV5-5 and TRBJ1-5, with TRBD1 identical over 8 bases. Germline V gene data show CDR1 as SGHKS and CDR2 as YYEKEE (reference sequence). There are 17 residues in the CDR3. V was pared by 0 bases and J by 2 bases, with 7 bases of the junction left unmatched. CDR3 residues: CASSLGAGGLGNQPQHF. The CDR3 bases are TGTGCCAGCAGCTTGGGGGCAGGGGGCCTAGGCAATCAGCCCCAGCATTTT. Using reference TRBV5-5 and TRBJ1-5 for the parts outside the CDR3, the full variable domain is DAGVTQSPTHLIKTRGQQVTLRCSPISGHKSVSWYQQVLGQGPQFIFQYYEKEERGRGNFPDRFSARQFPNYSSELNVNALLLGDSALYLCASSLGAGGLGNQPQHFGDGTRLSIL.

This clonotype was seen ten or more times. The chain is built from TRBV20-1 and TRBJ2-7; 7 positions agree with TRBD1. This CDR3 has 14 residues. The ends lost 5 bases at V and 2 bases at J; junction bases unmatched: 9. CDR1 and CDR2 from the germline V gene are DFQATT and SNEGSKA (reference sequence). The chain's CDR3 is CSADRTGAAYEQYF. CDR3 nucleotide sequence: TGCAGTGCTGATAGGACAGGCGCCGCCTACGAGCAGTACTTC.

This clonotype was detected a few times. V usage is TRBV20-1 and J usage is TRBJ2-5; D gene ambiguous. CDR3 size: 14 residues. In germline, CDR1 is DFQATT, CDR2 SNEGSKA (reference sequence). V lost 5 bases and J lost 2, with 15 bases in between. CDR3 nucleotide sequence: TGCAGTGCTCCCGGTCCCCAAATACAAGAGACCCAGTACTTC. Translated: CSAPGPQIQETQYF.

The genes are TRBV7-9 and TRBJ1-3; 9 bases line up with TRBD1. CDR1 is SEHNR and CDR2 is FQNEAQ in the germline V gene (reference sequence). Trimming took 5 bases from V and 8 from J; bases not matched to a gene: 7. CDR3 length equals 14 residues. The DNA of the CDR3 is TGTGCCAGCAGCCCGTGGACAGGGGTGGACACCATATATTTT. Protein product: CASSPWTGVDTIYF.

This clonotype was recorded a few times. This chain joins TRBV6-1 and TRBJ2-3, with D possibly being TRBD1 or TRBD2 (5 bases each). V was cut by 3 bases and J by 2 bases, with 9 bases left in between. The CDR3 length is 14 residues. The germline V gene has CDR1 MNHNS and CDR2 SASEGT. CDR3 loop: CASSDRGPTDTQYF. The CDR3 region has the DNA TGTGCCAGCAGTGATAGGGGACCCACAGATACGCAGTATTTT.

This clonotype came up many times. The chain carries TRBV7-9 and TRBJ2-3, with 7 bases matching TRBD1. Germline V lookup: CDR1 SEHNR, CDR2 FQNEAQ (reference sequence). The CDR3 loop spans 16 amino acids. Losses at the gene ends were 6 bases for V and 1 base for J; bases not matched to a gene: 10. The CDR3 loop is CASSPRQGQGTDTQYF. In DNA, the CDR3 is TGTGCCAGCAGTCCACGACAGGGCCAAGGCACAGATACGCAGTATTTT. Full variable domain (rest looked up from reference TRBV7-9 and TRBJ2-3): DTGVSQNPRHKITKRGQNVTFRCDPISEHNRLYWYRQTLGQGPEFLTYFQNEAQLEKSRLLSDRFSAERPKGSFSTLEIQRTEQGDSAMYLCASSPRQGQGTDTQYFGPGTRLTVL.

This clonotype was seen only a few times. This chain joins TRBV6-5 and TRBJ1-2, with TRBD1 matching over 10 bases. V trimming: 5 bases; J trimming: 7 bases; junction bases outside the gene matches: 7. The germline V gene has CDR1 MNHEY and CDR2 SVGAGI. This CDR3 is built from 14 residues. This chain's CDR3 is CASSKTGGAFGYTF. The CDR3 region has the DNA TGTGCCAGCAGTAAGACAGGGGGCGCGTTTGGCTACACCTTC.

This clonotype was observed many times. The chain combines TRBV9 with TRBJ2-1; 9 nucleotides match TRBD2. The junction had 5 bases not matched to a gene; V was cut back by 0 bases and J by 4 bases. CDR3 length equals 16 residues. The germline V gene encodes CDR1 SGDLS and CDR2 YYNGEE. DNA of the CDR3: TGTGCCAGCAGCGTAGGAGCGGGAGGCGGGTACAATGAGCAGTTCTTC. It is translated as CASSVGAGGGYNEQFF. Drawing the rest from reference TRBV9 and TRBJ2-1, the complete variable domain is DSGVTQTPKHLITATGQRVTLRCSPRSGDLSVYWYQQSLDQGLQFLIQYYNGEERAKGNILERFSAQQFPDLHSELNLSSLELGDSALYFCASSVGAGGGYNEQFFGPGTRLTVL.

Details on this clonotype: A read error may explain this, as a much larger clone is one base away. The V call is TRBV9, the J call TRBJ2-5, with D unclear. CDR1 is SGDLS, CDR2 YYNGEE, per germline. This CDR3 is built from 12 residues. The V end lost 4 bases, the J end lost 3 bases, and 7 bases lay between the germline ends. DNA of the CDR3: TGTGCCAGCAGCATGCGTGAAGAGACCCAGTACTTC. Its protein product is CASSMREETQYF.

This clonotype was counted at least ten times. The chain couples TRBV29-1 to TRBJ1-1, with D hard to call. CDR1 and CDR2 from the germline V gene are SQVTM and ANQGSEA. This CDR3 region has 14 residues. The V gene lost 7 bases and the J gene lost 2 bases, with 17 bases spanning the gap. CDR3 nucleotide sequence: TGCAGCGCCGCGGATCCGACGATAAACACTGAAGCTTTCTTT. Protein: CSAADPTINTEAFF. The full variable domain, rest sourced from reference TRBV29-1 and TRBJ1-1, is SAVISQKPSRDICQRGTSLTIQCQVDSQVTMMFWYRQQPGQSLTLIATANQGSEATYESGFVIDKFPISRPNLTFSTLTVSNMSPEDSSIYLCSAADPTINTEAFFGQGTRLTVV.

The chain uses TRBV7-8 and TRBJ2-7; TRBD2 might be the D (5 bases). This CDR3 has 15 amino acids. Germline lookup yields CDR1 SGHVS and CDR2 FQNEAQ. CDR3 region: CVSSLALTSSYEQYF. CDR3 bases: TGTGTTAGCAGCTTAGCGCTTACTAGCTCCTACGAGCAGTACTTC.

This clonotype has ten or more counts. For the CDR3, the DNA is TGTGCCACCAGTGGTACAGGGGGGACCTGGGATACGCAGTATTTT. The encoded protein is CATSGTGGTWDTQYF. The chain combines TRBV24-1 with TRBJ2-3; 8 bases are a match to TRBD1. The CDR3 loop spans 15 amino acids. J gave up 6 bases and V 5 bases, and 9 bases lay outside the gene matches. The germline gives CDR1 KGHDR, CDR2 SFDVKD.

This clonotype was counted ten times or more. V usage is TRBV6-1 and J usage is TRBJ2-5; D is unclear. V lost 4 bases and J 5 bases, leaving 14 bases between the germline ends. From germline, CDR1 is MNHNS and CDR2 SASEGT. The CDR3 length is 14 residues. The CDR3 loop reads CASSAVRASETQYF. The CDR3 DNA follows: TGTGCCAGCAGTGCGGTCCGAGCTTCGGAGACCCAGTACTTC.

CDR3 protein: CSANQASGAWEQYF. CDR3 nucleotide sequence: TGCAGTGCTAATCAGGCTAGCGGGGCTTGGGAGCAGTACTTC. The rearrangement links TRBV20-1 to TRBJ2-7; 9 nucleotides align to TRBD2. Per the germline V gene, CDR1 is DFQATT and CDR2 is SNEGSKA (reference sequence). The CDR3 totals 14 residues. The ends lost 4 bases at V and 7 bases at J; junction bases unmatched: 11.

CDR3: CASSLGGGGEQYF. CDR3 DNA sequence: TGCGCCAGCAGCTTGGGCGGGGGGGGCGAGCAGTACTTC. The V gene is TRBV5-1, the J gene TRBJ2-7; TRBD2 agrees at 9 bases. Germline CDR1 reads SGHRS; CDR2 reads YFSETQ. CDR3 length equals 13 residues. V trimming: 0 bases; J trimming: 6 bases; junction bases outside the gene matches: 1.